This T cell receptor beta chain was documented in a study of OX40 agonist ivuxolimab in advanced cancers. Across the study: Patients received intravenous ivuxolimab every 2 weeks at 0.01 to 10 mg/kg.

The protocol was immunoSEQ multiplex PCR, while the TCRdb copy is restricted to in-frame clones and leaves out a portion. Among 25,000 to 30,000 clones listed, over 75% were seen once. Overall study results and limits: On average, a greater number of expanded clones characterised CD8+ T cells relative to CD4+.

This clone was recorded once. What it binds is unknown. The source is an adult with an advanced solid tumor such as melanoma, head and neck, liver or kidney cancer. The sample consisted of CD4+ or CD8+ T cells sorted from blood, taken in a trial of the OX40 agonist ivuxolimab.

CDR3 amino acids: CAWIRGGSYEQYF. For the CDR3, the DNA is TGTGCCTGGATTCGAGGCGGGAGCTACGAGCAGTACTTC. The rearrangement joins TRBV30 to TRBJ2-7, with 7 bases that match TRBD2. The CDR3 has 13 amino acids. The junction had 6 bases not matched to a gene; V was cut back by 4 bases and J by 3 bases. Germline loops: CDR1 GTSNPN, CDR2 SVGIG (reference sequence).